A selection of T cell receptor beta chains follows, all from one sample in a study of cytomegalovirus exposure and HLA in healthy donors. Assay used: immunoSEQ multiplex PCR; TCRdb lists only in-frame clones, some missing. This sample has about 130,000 clones; over 75% occur once, and the top ten carry under 2%. The sample was PBMCs. All receptors derive from a boy aged 10-17 years in good health and CMV-seronegative. CDR3s include the opening cysteine and the closing phenylalanine or tryptophan. The D gene is left open where the match is weak. A clone size is listed for some rows: how often the clone was seen (once, few, many), or a class if it is expanded.

size	V	D	J	CDR3	DNA
NA	TRBV11-2	NA	TRBJ2-7	CASSLEGYRGSEQYF	TGTGCCAGCAGCTTAGAGGGCTACCGGGGATCCGAGCAGTACTTC
once	TRBV6-5	TRBD1	TRBJ1-1	CASSYSGTGNTEAFF	TGTGCCAGCAGTTACTCAGGGACAGGGAACACTGAAGCTTTCTTT
NA	TRBV27	NA	TRBJ1-5	CASSLGGWGNQPQHF	TGTGCCAGCAGTTTGGGCGGGTGGGGCAATCAGCCCCAGCATTTT
NA	TRBV30	NA	TRBJ1-2	CAWSGQAGGGYTF	TGTGCCTGGAGTGGACAGGCGGGCGGTGGCTACACCTTC
NA	TRBV30	TRBD2	TRBJ2-7	CAWNGLAGVYEQYF	TGTGCCTGGAATGGACTAGCGGGAGTATACGAGCAGTACTTC
NA	TRBV6-5	NA	TRBJ2-2	CASRQVTGELFF	TGTGCCAGCAGACAGGTCACCGGGGAGCTGTTTTTT
NA	TRBV9	TRBD1	TRBJ2-1	CASSLLSTPGQGRYNEQFF	TGTGCCAGCAGCCTTTTAAGTACTCCGGGACAGGGACGCTACAATGAGCAGTTCTTC
NA	TRBV27	NA	TRBJ2-1	CASSLAGWNEQFF	TGTGCCAGCAGTTTGGCGGGATGGAATGAGCAGTTCTTC
once	TRBV15	NA	TRBJ2-1	CATSRATVPNEQFF	TGTGCCACCAGCAGAGCAACAGTCCCCAATGAGCAGTTCTTC
NA	TRBV30	TRBD2	TRBJ2-1	CAWRTSGIVSYNEQFF	TGTGCCTGGCGGACTAGCGGGATAGTATCCTACAATGAGCAGTTCTTC
NA	TRBV7-9	NA	TRBJ1-3	CASSSYQGLGDSGNTIYF	TGTGCCAGCAGCTCCTATCAGGGGCTCGGGGACTCTGGAAACACCATATATTTT
NA	TRBV30	TRBD1	TRBJ2-7	CAWSVMGWTGGSSEQYF	TGTGCCTGGAGTGTAATGGGATGGACAGGGGGTTCTTCCGAGCAGTACTTC
NA	TRBV5-6	NA	TRBJ2-2	CASSLRGINGELFF	TGTGCCAGCAGCTTACGAGGGATTAACGGGGAGCTGTTTTTT
NA	TRBV5-8	NA	TRBJ1-6	CASSWELEGVGSKSPLHF	TGTGCCAGCAGCTGGGAACTTGAGGGCGTGGGCTCGAAATCACCCCTCCACTTT
once	TRBV7-6	TRBD2	TRBJ2-3	CASSFRLAETNTDTQYF	TGTGCCAGCAGCTTCAGACTAGCGGAGACCAACACAGATACGCAGTATTTT
NA	TRBV4-1	TRBD2	TRBJ2-1	CASSQDRGLSYNEQFF	TGCGCCAGCAGCCAAGATAGGGGACTATCATACAATGAGCAGTTCTTC
NA	TRBV5-1	TRBD1	TRBJ1-1	CASSLSPTGDTEAFF	TGCGCCAGCAGTTTGTCTCCGACAGGGGACACTGAAGCTTTCTTT
NA	TRBV5-1	NA	TRBJ1-1	CASSLRTASNTEAFF	TGCGCCAGCAGCTTAAGGACAGCGTCTAACACTGAAGCTTTCTTT
NA	TRBV29-1	TRBD1	TRBJ1-3	CSVDRGGSGNTIYF	TGCAGCGTGGACAGGGGAGGTTCTGGAAACACCATATATTTT
NA	TRBV21-1	NA	TRBJ1-3	CASSSDREPGNTIYF	TGTGCCAGCAGCAGTGACAGGGAGCCTGGAAACACCATATATTTT
NA	TRBV19	TRBD2	TRBJ2-1	CASSIGGLAGGQQFF	TGTGCCAGTAGTATAGGAGGCCTAGCGGGGGGGCAGCAGTTCTTC
NA	TRBV19	TRBD2	TRBJ2-1	CASRPGLGNNEQFF	TGTGCCAGTAGGCCGGGACTAGGTAACAATGAGCAGTTCTTC
NA	TRBV5-1	NA	TRBJ2-2	CASSSPTGENTGELFF	TGCGCCAGCAGCTCCCCGACAGGCGAGAACACCGGGGAGCTGTTTTTT
NA	TRBV7-2	TRBD1	TRBJ1-1	CASRFPGQGTEAFF	TGTGCCAGCAGGTTTCCGGGACAGGGCACTGAAGCTTTCTTT
few	TRBV25-1	TRBD2	TRBJ2-3	CASGLAWDTQYF	TGTGCCAGCGGACTAGCGTGGGATACGCAGTATTTT
few	TRBV5-1	TRBD2	TRBJ2-3	CASRTLAGGADTQYF	TGCGCCAGCAGAACACTAGCGGGGGGGGCAGATACGCAGTATTTT
once	TRBV29-1	TRBD2	TRBJ2-5	CSYTAGSWEQYF	TGCAGTTACACAGCGGGGAGTTGGGAGCAGTACTTC
few	TRBV30	NA	TRBJ2-3	CAWSHPGGRRGTQYF	TGTGCCTGGAGTCACCCCGGAGGAAGACGAGGTACGCAGTATTTT
NA	TRBV11-1	NA	TRBJ2-1	CASSSPGGLDPYNEQFF	TGTGCCAGCAGCTCCCCAGGGGGACTAGACCCCTACAATGAGCAGTTCTTC
NA	TRBV6-4	TRBD1	TRBJ1-1	CASSDPGQGTEAFF	TGTGCCAGCAGTGACCCGGGACAGGGCACTGAAGCTTTCTTT
NA	TRBV30	NA	TRBJ1-6	CAFTFADNSPLHF	TGTGCCTTCACCTTTGCGGATAATTCACCCCTCCACTTT
NA	TRBV7-3	TRBD2	TRBJ2-3	CASSLNSGGAADTQYF	TGTGCCAGCAGCCTCAACAGCGGGGGGGCTGCAGATACGCAGTATTTT
few	TRBV4-1	TRBD1	TRBJ1-1	CASSHAQGAGNTEAFF	TGCGCCAGCAGCCATGCCCAGGGGGCGGGGAACACTGAAGCTTTCTTT
NA	TRBV4-3	NA	TRBJ2-7	CASSQDLPGHYEQYF	TGCGCCAGCAGCCAAGACCTGCCGGGACACTACGAGCAGTACTTC
NA	TRBV7-9	NA	TRBJ1-3	CASRPGGASDTIYF	TGTGCCAGCAGACCGGGGGGGGCTTCGGACACCATATATTTT
NA	TRBV7-6	NA	TRBJ2-7	CASSNLAPSSYEQYF	TGTGCCAGCAGCAATTTAGCTCCAAGCTCCTACGAGCAGTACTTC
NA	TRBV27	TRBD1	TRBJ1-2	CASSDRGKYGYTF	TGTGCCAGCAGCGACAGGGGGAAATATGGCTACACCTTC
NA	TRBV18	TRBD1	TRBJ2-5	CASSPGTGEETQYF	TGTGCCAGCTCCCCAGGGACAGGGGAAGAGACCCAGTACTTC
NA	TRBV9	NA	TRBJ2-7	CASSPGDSSSYEQYF	TGTGCCAGCAGCCCCGGGGATTCAAGCTCCTACGAGCAGTACTTC
NA	TRBV9	NA	TRBJ1-2	CASSVGTDNYGYTF	TGTGCCAGCAGCGTAGGGACAGATAACTATGGCTACACCTTC
NA	TRBV5-1	NA	TRBJ1-1	CASRNSGWENTEAFF	TGCGCCAGCAGAAACTCAGGGTGGGAGAACACTGAAGCTTTCTTT
NA	TRBV5-1	NA	TRBJ2-2	CASSLGGAPNTGELFF	TGCGCCAGCAGCTTGGGAGGTGCTCCGAACACCGGGGAGCTGTTTTTT
NA	TRBV30	TRBD1	TRBJ1-5	CAWSRSHRDRAHQPQHF	TGTGCCTGGAGTAGGTCGCATCGGGACAGAGCTCATCAGCCCCAGCATTTT
NA	TRBV30	NA	TRBJ1-4	CACQLDSTNEKLFF	TGTGCCTGCCAACTGGACAGTACTAATGAAAAACTGTTTTTT
NA	TRBV7-9	TRBD1	TRBJ2-7	CASSTGQGAFDEQYF	TGTGCCAGCAGCACCGGACAGGGGGCTTTTGACGAGCAGTACTTC
NA	TRBV5-1	TRBD2	TRBJ2-5	CASSPTSAIETQYF	TGCGCCAGCAGCCCCACTAGCGCCATCGAGACCCAGTACTTC
NA	TRBV4-3	TRBD1	TRBJ2-7	CASSPGTGKVYEQYF	TGCGCCAGCAGCCCGGGGACAGGCAAAGTCTACGAGCAGTACTTC
few	TRBV5-1	NA	TRBJ1-1	CASSPDSLNTEAFF	TGCGCCAGCAGCCCGGACAGTCTGAACACTGAAGCTTTCTTT
NA	TRBV27	NA	TRBJ1-2	CASSFERRSSYTF	TGTGCCAGCAGTTTTGAGAGGCGTAGTAGCTACACCTTC
NA	TRBV27	NA	TRBJ2-1	CASSLQGFNEQFF	TGTGCCAGCAGTTTACAGGGTTTCAATGAGCAGTTCTTC
NA	TRBV5-1	NA	TRBJ2-3	CASSLGAGIDTQYF	TGCGCCAGCAGCTTGGGGGCAGGGATAGATACGCAGTATTTT
NA	TRBV27	TRBD2	TRBJ2-1	CASSLSGRTGLGQFF	TGTGCCAGCAGTCTAAGCGGGAGAACGGGCCTAGGGCAGTTCTTC
NA	TRBV27	NA	TRBJ1-1	CASSLYGSAEAFF	TGTGCCAGCAGTTTATACGGGTCCGCTGAAGCTTTCTTT
NA	TRBV7-6	NA	TRBJ2-5	CASSYDSNQLQETQYF	TGTGCCAGCAGCTACGACAGCAATCAACTTCAAGAGACCCAGTACTTC
once	TRBV7-6	TRBD1	TRBJ2-5	CASSDYRTGWETQYF	TGTGCCAGCAGCGACTATAGGACAGGGTGGGAGACCCAGTACTTC
NA	TRBV19	NA	TRBJ1-1	CASSHWNTEAFF	TGTGCCAGTAGTCACTGGAACACTGAAGCTTTCTTT